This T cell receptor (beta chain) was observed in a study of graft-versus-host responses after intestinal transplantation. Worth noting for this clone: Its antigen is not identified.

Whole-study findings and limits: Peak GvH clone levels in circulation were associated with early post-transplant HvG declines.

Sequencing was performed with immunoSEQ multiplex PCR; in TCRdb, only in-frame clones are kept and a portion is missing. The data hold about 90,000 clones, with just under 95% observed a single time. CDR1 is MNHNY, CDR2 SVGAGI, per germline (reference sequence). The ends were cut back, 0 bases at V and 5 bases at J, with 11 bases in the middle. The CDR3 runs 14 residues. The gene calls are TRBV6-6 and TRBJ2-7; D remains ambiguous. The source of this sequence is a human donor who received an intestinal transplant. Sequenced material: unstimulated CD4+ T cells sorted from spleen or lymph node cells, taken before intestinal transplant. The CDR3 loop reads CASSYSRLGNEQYF. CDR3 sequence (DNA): TGTGCCAGCAGTTACTCGAGATTAGGGAACGAGCAGTACTTC.